The T cell receptor (beta chain) described here comes from a study of cytomegalovirus exposure and HLA in healthy donors. Whole-study findings and limits: Later on, analysis showed that most CMV-associated TCR beta chains appeared to be HLA-restricted. In a later analysis, a missense DCLRE1C variant was linked to TCR beta V- and J-gene trimming.

Comment on this clone: Its antigen is undetermined.

CDR3 length: 14 amino acids. Vbeta (60) and Jbeta (13) primers were used in the PCR. Some clones are missing from TCRdb's copy, which holds only in-frame ones; the method was immunoSEQ multiplex PCR. Of tens of thousands of clones detected, about 57% appear once; the ten largest clones hold around 11%. The TCR sequence derives from a human donor in good health. The chain recombines TRBV12-2 with TRBJ1-2; TRBD1, the table's D call, was not compared with the DNA. TRBV12-2 is termed a pseudogene. Sequences were obtained from PBMCs. CDR3 sequence: CASRCPTGDYGYTF. CDR3 nucleotides: TGTGCAAGTCGTTGCCCTACAGGGGACTATGGCTACACCTTC.